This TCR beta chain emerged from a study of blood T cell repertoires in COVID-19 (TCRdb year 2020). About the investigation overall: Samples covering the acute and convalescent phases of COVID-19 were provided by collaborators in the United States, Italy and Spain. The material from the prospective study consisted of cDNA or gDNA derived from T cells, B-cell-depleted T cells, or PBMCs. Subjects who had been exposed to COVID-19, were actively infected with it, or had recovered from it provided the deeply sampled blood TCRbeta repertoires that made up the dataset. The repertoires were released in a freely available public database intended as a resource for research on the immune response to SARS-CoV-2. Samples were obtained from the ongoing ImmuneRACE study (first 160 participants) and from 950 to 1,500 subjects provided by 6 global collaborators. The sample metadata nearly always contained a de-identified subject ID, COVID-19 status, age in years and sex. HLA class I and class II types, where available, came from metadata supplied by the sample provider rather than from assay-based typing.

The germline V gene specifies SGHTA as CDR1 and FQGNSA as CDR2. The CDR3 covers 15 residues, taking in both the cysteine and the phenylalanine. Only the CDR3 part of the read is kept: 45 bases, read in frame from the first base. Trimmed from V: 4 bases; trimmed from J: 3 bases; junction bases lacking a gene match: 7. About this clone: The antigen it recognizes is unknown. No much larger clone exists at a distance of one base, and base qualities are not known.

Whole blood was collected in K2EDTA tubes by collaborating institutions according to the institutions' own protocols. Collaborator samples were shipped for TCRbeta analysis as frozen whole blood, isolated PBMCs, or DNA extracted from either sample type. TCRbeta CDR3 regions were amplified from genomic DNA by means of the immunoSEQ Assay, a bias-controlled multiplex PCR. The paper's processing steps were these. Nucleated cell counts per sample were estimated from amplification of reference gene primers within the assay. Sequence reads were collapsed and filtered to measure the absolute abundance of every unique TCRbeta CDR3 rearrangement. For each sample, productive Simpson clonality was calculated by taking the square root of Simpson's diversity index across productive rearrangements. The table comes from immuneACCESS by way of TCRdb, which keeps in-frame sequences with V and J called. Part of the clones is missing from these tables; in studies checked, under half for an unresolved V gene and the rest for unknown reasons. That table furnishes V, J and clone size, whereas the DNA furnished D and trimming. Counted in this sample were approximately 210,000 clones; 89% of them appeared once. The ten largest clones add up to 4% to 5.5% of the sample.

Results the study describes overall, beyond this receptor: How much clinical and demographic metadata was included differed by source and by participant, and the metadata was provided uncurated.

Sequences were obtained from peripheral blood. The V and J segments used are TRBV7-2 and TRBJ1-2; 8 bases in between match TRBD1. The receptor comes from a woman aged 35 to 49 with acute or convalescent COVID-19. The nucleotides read TGTGCCAGCAGCTCCCTTACAGGGGGGGACTATGGCTACACCTTC. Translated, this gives CASSSLTGGDYGYTF.